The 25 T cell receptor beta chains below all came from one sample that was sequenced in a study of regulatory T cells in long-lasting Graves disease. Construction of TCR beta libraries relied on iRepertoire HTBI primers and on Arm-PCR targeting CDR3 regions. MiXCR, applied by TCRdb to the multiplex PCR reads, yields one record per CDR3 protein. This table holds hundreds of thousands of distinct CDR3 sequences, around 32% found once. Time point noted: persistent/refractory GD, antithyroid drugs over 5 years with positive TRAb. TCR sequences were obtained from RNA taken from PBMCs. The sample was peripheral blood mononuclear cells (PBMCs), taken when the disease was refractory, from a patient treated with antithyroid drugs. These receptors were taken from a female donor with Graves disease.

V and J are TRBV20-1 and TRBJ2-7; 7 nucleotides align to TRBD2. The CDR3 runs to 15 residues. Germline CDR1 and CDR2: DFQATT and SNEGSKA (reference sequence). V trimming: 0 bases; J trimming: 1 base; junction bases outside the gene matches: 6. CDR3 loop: CSARDWGGRSYEQYF. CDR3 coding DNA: TGCAGTGCTAGAGATTGGGGCGGGAGATCCTACGAGCAGTACTTC.

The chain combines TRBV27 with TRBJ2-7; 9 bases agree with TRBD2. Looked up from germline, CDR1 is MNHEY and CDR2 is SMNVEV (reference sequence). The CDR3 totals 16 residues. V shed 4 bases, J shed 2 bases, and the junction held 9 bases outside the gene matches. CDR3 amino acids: CASSSVSGLAPYEQYF. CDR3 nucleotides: TGTGCCAGCAGTTCCGTCTCGGGACTAGCACCCTACGAGCAGTACTTC.

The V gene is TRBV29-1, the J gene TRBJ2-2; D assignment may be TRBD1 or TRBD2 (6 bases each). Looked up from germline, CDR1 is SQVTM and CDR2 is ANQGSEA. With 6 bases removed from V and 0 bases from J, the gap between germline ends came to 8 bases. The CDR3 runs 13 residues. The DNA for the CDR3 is TGCAGCGTGGGGGGCACGAACACCGGGGAGCTGTTTTTT. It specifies CSVGGTNTGELFF.

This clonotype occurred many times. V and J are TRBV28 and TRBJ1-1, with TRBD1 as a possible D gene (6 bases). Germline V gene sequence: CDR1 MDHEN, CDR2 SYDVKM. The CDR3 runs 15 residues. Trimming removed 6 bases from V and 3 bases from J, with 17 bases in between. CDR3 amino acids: CASSLRGLRDTEAFF. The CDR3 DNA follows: TGTGCCAGCAGCCTCAGGGGTCTCAGAGACACTGAAGCTTTCTTT. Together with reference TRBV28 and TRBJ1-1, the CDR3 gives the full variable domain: DVKVTQSSRYLVKRTGEKVFLECVQDMDHENMFWYRQDPGLGLRLIYFSYDVKMKEKGDIPEGYSVSREKKERFSLILESASTNQTSMYLCASSLRGLRDTEAFFGQGTRLTVV.

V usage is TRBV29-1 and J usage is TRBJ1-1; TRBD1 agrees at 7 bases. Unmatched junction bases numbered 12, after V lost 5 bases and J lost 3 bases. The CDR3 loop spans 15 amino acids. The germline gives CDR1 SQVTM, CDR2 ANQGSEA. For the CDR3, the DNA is TGCAGCGTTTTTATAGGGGGCCCAAGGTACACTGAAGCTTTCTTT. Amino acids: CSVFIGGPRYTEAFF.

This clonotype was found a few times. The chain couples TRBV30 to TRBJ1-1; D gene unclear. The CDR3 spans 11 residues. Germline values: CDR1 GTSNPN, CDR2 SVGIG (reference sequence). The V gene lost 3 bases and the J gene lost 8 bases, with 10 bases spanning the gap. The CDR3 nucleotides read TGTGCCTGGAGAAGGTCGGAAGAAGCTTTCTTT. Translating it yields CAWRRSEEAFF.

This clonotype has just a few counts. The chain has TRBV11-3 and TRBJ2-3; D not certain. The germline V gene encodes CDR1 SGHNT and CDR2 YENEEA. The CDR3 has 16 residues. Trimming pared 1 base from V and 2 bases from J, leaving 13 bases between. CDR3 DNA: TGTGCCAGCAGCTTAGGTACGGCACATTTCACAGATACGCAGTATTTT. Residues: CASSLGTAHFTDTQYF.

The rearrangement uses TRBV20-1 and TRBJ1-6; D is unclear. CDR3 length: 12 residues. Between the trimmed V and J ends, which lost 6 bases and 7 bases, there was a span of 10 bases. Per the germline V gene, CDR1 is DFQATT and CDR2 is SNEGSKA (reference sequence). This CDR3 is CSAKGGNSPLHF. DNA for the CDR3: TGCAGTGCGAAGGGCGGAAATTCACCCCTCCACTTT.

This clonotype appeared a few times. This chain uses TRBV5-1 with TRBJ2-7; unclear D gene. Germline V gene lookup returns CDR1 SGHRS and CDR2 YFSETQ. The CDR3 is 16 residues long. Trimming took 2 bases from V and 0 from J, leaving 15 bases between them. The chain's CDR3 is CASSFFRKISSYEQYF. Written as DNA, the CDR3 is TGCGCCAGCAGCTTTTTCCGGAAAATTAGCTCCTACGAGCAGTACTTC. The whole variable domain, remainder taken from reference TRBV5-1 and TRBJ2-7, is KAGVTQTPRYLIKTRGQQVTLSCSPISGHRSVSWYQQTPGQGLQFLFEYFSETQRNKGNFPGRFSGRQFSNSRSEMNVSTLELGDSALYLCASSFFRKISSYEQYFGPGTRLTVT.

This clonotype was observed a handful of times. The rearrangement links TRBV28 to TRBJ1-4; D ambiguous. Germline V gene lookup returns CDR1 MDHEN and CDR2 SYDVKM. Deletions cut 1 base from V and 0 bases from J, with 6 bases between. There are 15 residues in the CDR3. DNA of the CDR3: TGTGCCAGCAGTTTATACGGCGCAACTAATGAAAAACTGTTTTTT. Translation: CASSLYGATNEKLFF.

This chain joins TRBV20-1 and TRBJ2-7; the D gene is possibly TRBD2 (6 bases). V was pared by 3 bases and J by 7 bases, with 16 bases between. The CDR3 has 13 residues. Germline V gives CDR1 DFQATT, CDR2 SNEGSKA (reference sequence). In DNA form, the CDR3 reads TGCAGTGCTAGGGACCTGAAGGCGGGAGAGCAGTACTTC. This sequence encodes CSARDLKAGEQYF.

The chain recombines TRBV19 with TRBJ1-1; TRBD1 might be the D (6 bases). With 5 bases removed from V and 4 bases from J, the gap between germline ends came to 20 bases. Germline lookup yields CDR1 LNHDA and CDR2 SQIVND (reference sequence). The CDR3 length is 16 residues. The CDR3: CASSPWGVQGPTEAFF. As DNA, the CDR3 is TGTGCCAGTAGTCCGTGGGGGGTACAGGGTCCCACTGAAGCTTTCTTT.

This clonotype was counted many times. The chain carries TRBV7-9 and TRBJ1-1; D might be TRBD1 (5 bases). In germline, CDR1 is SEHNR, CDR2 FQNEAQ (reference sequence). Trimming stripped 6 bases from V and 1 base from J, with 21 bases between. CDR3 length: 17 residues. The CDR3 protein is CASRRAGAGTWNTEAFF. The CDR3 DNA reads TGTGCCAGCAGGCGAGCCGGGGCAGGGACCTGGAACACTGAAGCTTTCTTT.

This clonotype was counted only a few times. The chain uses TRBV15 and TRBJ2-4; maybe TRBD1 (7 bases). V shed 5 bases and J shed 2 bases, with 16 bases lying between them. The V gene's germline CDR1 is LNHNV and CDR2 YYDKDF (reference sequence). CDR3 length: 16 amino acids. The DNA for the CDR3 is TGTGCCACCAGCCGGGGGACAGTCGTAACCAAAAACATTCAGTACTTC. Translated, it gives CATSRGTVVTKNIQYF.

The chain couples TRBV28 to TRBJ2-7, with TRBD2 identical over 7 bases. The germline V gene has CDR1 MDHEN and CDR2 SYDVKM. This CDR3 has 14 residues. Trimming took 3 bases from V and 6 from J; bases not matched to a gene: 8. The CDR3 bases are TGTGCCAGCAGTTTGGCGGGAGAGGCCCTCGAGCAGTACTTC. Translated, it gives CASSLAGEALEQYF.

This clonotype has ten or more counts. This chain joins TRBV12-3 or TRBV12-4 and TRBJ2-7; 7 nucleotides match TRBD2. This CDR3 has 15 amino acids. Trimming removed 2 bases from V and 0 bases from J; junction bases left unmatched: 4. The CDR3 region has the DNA TGTGCCAGCAGTTTATCGGGAGGTCCCTCCTACGAGCAGTACTTC. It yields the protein CASSLSGGPSYEQYF.

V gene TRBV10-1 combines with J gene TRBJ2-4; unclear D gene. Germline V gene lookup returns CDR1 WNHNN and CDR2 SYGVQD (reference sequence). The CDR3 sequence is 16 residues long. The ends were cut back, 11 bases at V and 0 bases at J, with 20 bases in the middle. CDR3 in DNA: TGCGCCTCACCTAGGACCTTTCCAGTAGCCAAAAACATTCAGTACTTC. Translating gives CASPRTFPVAKNIQYF.

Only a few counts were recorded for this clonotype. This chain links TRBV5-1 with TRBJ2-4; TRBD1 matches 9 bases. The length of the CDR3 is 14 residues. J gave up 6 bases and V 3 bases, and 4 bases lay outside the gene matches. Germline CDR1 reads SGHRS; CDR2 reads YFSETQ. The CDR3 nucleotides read TGCGCCAGCAGCTCTACAGGGGGCCTAAACATTCAGTACTTC. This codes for CASSSTGGLNIQYF.

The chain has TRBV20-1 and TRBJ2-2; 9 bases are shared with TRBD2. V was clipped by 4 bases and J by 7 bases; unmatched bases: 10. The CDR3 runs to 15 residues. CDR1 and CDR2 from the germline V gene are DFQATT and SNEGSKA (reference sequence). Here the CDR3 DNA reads TGCAGTGCTAAAAAGAGCGGGGGGTGGGGCGGGGAGCTGTTTTTT. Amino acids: CSAKKSGGWGGELFF.

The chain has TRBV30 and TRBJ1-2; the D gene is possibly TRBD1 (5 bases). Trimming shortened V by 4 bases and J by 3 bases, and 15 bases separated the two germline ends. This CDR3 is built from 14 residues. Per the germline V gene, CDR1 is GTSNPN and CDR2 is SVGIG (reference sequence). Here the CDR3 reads CAWTAGQVYYGYTF. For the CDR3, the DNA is TGTGCCTGGACTGCAGGGCAGGTTTACTATGGCTACACCTTC.

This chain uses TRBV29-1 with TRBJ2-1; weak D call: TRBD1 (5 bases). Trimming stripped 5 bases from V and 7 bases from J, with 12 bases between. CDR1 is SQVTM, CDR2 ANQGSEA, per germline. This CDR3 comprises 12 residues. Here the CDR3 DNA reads TGCAGCGTTCAAAACAGGAGTAATGAGCAGTTCTTC. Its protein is CSVQNRSNEQFF.

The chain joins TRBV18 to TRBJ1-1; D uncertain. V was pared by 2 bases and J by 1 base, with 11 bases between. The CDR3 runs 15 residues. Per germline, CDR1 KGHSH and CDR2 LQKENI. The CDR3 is CASSPRVFRNTEAFF. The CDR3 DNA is TGTGCCAGCTCACCAAGGGTCTTTAGGAACACTGAAGCTTTCTTT.

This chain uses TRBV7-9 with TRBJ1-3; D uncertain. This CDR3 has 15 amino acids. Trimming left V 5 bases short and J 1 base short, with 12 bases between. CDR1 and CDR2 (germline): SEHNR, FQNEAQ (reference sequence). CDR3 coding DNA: TGTGCCAGCAGCCCGGTGACGGGTTCTGGAAACACCATATATTTT. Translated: CASSPVTGSGNTIYF.

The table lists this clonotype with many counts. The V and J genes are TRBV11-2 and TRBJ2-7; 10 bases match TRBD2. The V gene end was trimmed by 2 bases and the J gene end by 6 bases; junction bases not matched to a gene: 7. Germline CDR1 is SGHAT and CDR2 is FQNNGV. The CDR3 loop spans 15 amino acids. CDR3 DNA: TGTGCCAGCAGCTTAACACTAGCGGGGTCCGCCGAGCAGTACTTC. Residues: CASSLTLAGSAEQYF.

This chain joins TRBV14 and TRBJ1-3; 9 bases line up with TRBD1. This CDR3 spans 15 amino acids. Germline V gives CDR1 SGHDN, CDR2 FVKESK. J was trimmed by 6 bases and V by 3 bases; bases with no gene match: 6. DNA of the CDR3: TGTGCCAGCAGCCAGGGGACAGGGAGTGTAAACACCATATATTTT. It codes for CASSQGTGSVNTIYF.